This passage covers 18 T cell receptor beta chains from one sample sequenced in a study of CD8 T cells in ankylosing spondylitis. TCRdb processed the 5' RACE reads anew with MiXCR; each CDR3 protein has one entry. The table shows under 9,000 distinct CDR3 sequences, with over 7.5% occurring only once. The sample consisted of blood, either unsorted or a sorted T cell fraction (not recorded which). These receptors came from a male donor with ankylosing spondylitis or in good health (not recorded which).

In its sample, this clonotype was seen many times. The rearrangement links TRBV9 to TRBJ2-2; no clear D gene. This CDR3 has 15 amino acids. The V gene lost 0 bases and the J gene lost 0 bases, with 6 bases spanning the gap. The germline V gene has CDR1 SGDLS and CDR2 YYNGEE. The CDR3 is CASSVGVANTGELFF. The CDR3 DNA is TGTGCCAGCAGCGTAGGTGTAGCGAACACCGGGGAGCTGTTTTTT.

This clonotype was counted a few times. The chain links TRBV9 to TRBJ2-3; D remains ambiguous. Germline V gives CDR1 SGDLS, CDR2 YYNGEE. CDR3 length equals 13 residues. The V end was cut by 1 base, the J end by 1 base, with 4 bases between. CDR3 sequence reads: CASSVYGTDTQYF. The DNA for the CDR3 is TGTGCCAGCAGCGTATACGGCACAGATACGCAGTATTTT.

This clonotype appeared once. The chain carries TRBV9 and TRBJ1-1, with 8 bases fitting TRBD1. The CDR3 has 15 residues. The junction had 6 bases not matched to a gene; V was cut back by 4 bases and J by 1 base. Germline-derived CDR1 and CDR2 are SGDLS and YYNGEE. The CDR3 loop reads CASSPPTGANTEAFF. The CDR3, as DNA: TGTGCCAGCAGCCCACCGACAGGGGCGAACACTGAAGCTTTCTTT.

This clonotype was counted only a few times. The J gene is TRBJ2-2, the V gene TRBV9; D gene unclear. Trimming left V 3 bases short and J 5 bases short, with 8 bases between. Germline-derived CDR1 and CDR2 are SGDLS and YYNGEE. The length of the CDR3 is 13 residues. The CDR3 reads CASSAPGTGELFF. For the CDR3, the DNA is TGTGCCAGCAGCGCCCCCGGAACCGGGGAGCTGTTTTTT.

The J gene is TRBJ2-1, the V gene TRBV9; TRBD1 might be the D (6 bases). The CDR3 contains 15 residues. V was clipped by 4 bases and J by 2 bases, with 13 bases between them. Germline V gene sequence: CDR1 SGDLS, CDR2 YYNGEE. DNA of the CDR3: TGTGCCAGCAGCCCAACAGGGTTTGCCTACAATGAGCAGTTCTTC. Protein sequence: CASSPTGFAYNEQFF.

V is TRBV9 and J is TRBJ2-2; D is unresolved. Per germline, CDR1 SGDLS and CDR2 YYNGEE. V lost 4 bases and J 4 bases, leaving 8 bases between the germline ends. CDR3 length: 13 amino acids. The CDR3 loop is CASSPVSTGELFF. CDR3 nucleotides: TGTGCCAGCAGCCCAGTGTCCACCGGGGAGCTGTTTTTT.

This clonotype appeared many times. V usage is TRBV9 and J usage is TRBJ2-2, with a tentative D call TRBD1 (5 bases). Germline CDR1 and CDR2: SGDLS and YYNGEE. V shed 0 bases and J shed 5 bases, with 8 bases lying between them. The CDR3 totals 14 residues. CDR3 nucleotides: TGTGCCAGCAGCGTAGAGGGGATTACCGGGGAGCTGTTTTTT. It translates to CASSVEGITGELFF.

This clonotype ranks as hyperexpanded. The chain carries TRBV9 and TRBJ2-5; D not resolved. Germline assignment: CDR1 SGDLS and CDR2 YYNGEE. Trimming took off 3 bases at V and 5 bases at J, with 14 bases between the two ends. This CDR3 is 14 amino acids long. The CDR3 here is CASSGAVSGETQYF. For the CDR3, the DNA is TGTGCCAGCAGCGGGGCGGTTTCCGGGGAGACCCAGTACTTC.

By sample share, this clonotype is large (0.1 to 1%). The rearrangement joins TRBV9 to TRBJ1-6; D unresolved. This CDR3 has 14 amino acids. The V end was cut by 4 bases, the J end by 8 bases, with 13 bases between. Germline V gene lookup returns CDR1 SGDLS and CDR2 YYNGEE. The CDR3 DNA follows: TGTGCCAGCAGCTCGGGAACGTGGGATTCACCCCTCCACTTT. Translated: CASSSGTWDSPLHF.

There are many counts of this clonotype. This chain links TRBV9 with TRBJ2-2, with 14 bases aligning to TRBD2. The CDR3 runs to 19 residues. Trimming at V came to 0 bases and at J to 3 bases, leaving 7 bases not matched to a gene. Germline CDR1 and CDR2: SGDLS and YYNGEE. CDR3 in DNA: TGTGCCAGCAGCGTAGTTGGGGTGACTAGCGGGGGGGACACCGGGGAGCTGTTTTTT. This encodes CASSVVGVTSGGDTGELFF.

By frequency in the sample, this clonotype is medium-sized. V gene TRBV9 combines with J gene TRBJ2-4, with 9 bases matching TRBD1. From germline, CDR1 is SGDLS and CDR2 YYNGEE. The CDR3 contains 13 residues. Unmatched junction bases numbered 7, after V lost 4 bases and J lost 11 bases. The CDR3 is CASSLDRGGLQYF. CDR3 nucleotides: TGTGCCAGCAGCCTGGACAGGGGAGGGCTTCAGTACTTC.

This clonotype was seen repeatedly, ten times or more. V and J are TRBV9 and TRBJ2-5; the match to TRBD2 covers 7 bases. Germline lookup yields CDR1 SGDLS and CDR2 YYNGEE. The CDR3 loop spans 14 amino acids. V lost 3 bases, J lost 0 bases, and 2 bases stayed unmatched. The CDR3, as DNA: TGTGCCAGCAGCGGAGGACTAGACCAAGAGACCCAGTACTTC. This translates into CASSGGLDQETQYF.

This clonotype is medium-sized (0.01 to 0.1%) within its sample. The rearrangement uses TRBV9 and TRBJ1-2, with D possibly TRBD1 on 6 matching bases. The germline CDR1 and CDR2 sequences are SGDLS and YYNGEE. The CDR3 totals 13 residues. The ends were cut back, 0 bases at V and 5 bases at J, with 8 bases in the middle. The CDR3 reads CASSVDREYGYTF. The CDR3 region has the DNA TGTGCCAGCAGCGTAGACAGGGAATATGGCTACACCTTC.

This clonotype has just a few counts. V gene TRBV23-1 combines with J gene TRBJ2-7; TRBD1 agrees at 7 bases. TRBV23-1 is an ORF, with its function uncertain. V lost 3 bases and J lost 5; bases outside the gene matches: 10. The CDR3 is made up of 15 amino acids. This CDR3 reads CASSHPDRVRDEQYV. The CDR3 nucleotides are TGCGCCAGCAGTCACCCCGACAGGGTTCGGGACGAGCAGTACGTC.

This clonotype is medium-sized (0.01 to 0.1%) in the sample. This chain joins TRBV9 and TRBJ2-1, with D perhaps TRBD1 or TRBD2 (8 bases each). The CDR3 has 18 amino acids. V was shortened by 2 bases and J by 0 bases, with 18 bases between the two germline ends. Germline assignment: CDR1 SGDLS and CDR2 YYNGEE. The CDR3 DNA reads as TGTGCCAGCAGCGTCGGACAGGGACTAGTAAGCTCCTACAATGAGCAGTTCTTC. It codes for CASSVGQGLVSSYNEQFF.

Judged by abundance, this clonotype is medium-sized. The DNA for the CDR3 is TGTGCCAGCAGCGAACGACTAGCGGGGGGGCGGGAGACCCAGTACTTC. Encoded protein: CASSERLAGGRETQYF. This rearrangement joins TRBV9 to TRBJ2-5; 14 bases are shared with TRBD2. The CDR3 extends over 16 amino acids. The junction had 6 bases not matched to a gene; V was cut back by 3 bases and J by 5 bases. Per the germline V gene, CDR1 is SGDLS and CDR2 is YYNGEE.

The sample holds many counts of this clonotype. CDR3 in amino acids: CASSVGRADTQYF. The CDR3 coding sequence is TGTGCCAGCAGCGTAGGGCGGGCAGATACGCAGTATTTT. The genes are TRBV9 and TRBJ2-3, with D possibly TRBD2 on 5 matching bases. Trimming left V 0 bases short and J 4 bases short, with 6 bases between. Per germline, CDR1 SGDLS and CDR2 YYNGEE. This CDR3 is built from 13 residues.

In its sample, this clonotype was seen many times. The V call is TRBV9, the J call TRBJ2-6; possible D gene TRBD1, 5 bases. This CDR3 region has 16 residues. Germline CDR1 and CDR2: SGDLS and YYNGEE. The V and J ends lost 4 bases and 3 bases respectively, with 14 bases between them. The CDR3 sequence: CASSPWVGDGANVLTF. In DNA, the CDR3 is TGTGCCAGCAGCCCGTGGGTAGGGGATGGGGCCAACGTCCTGACTTTC. Using reference TRBV9 and TRBJ2-6 for the parts outside the CDR3, the full variable domain is DSGVTQTPKHLITATGQRVTLRCSPRSGDLSVYWYQQSLDQGLQFLIQYYNGEERAKGNILERFSAQQFPDLHSELNLSSLELGDSALYFCASSPWVGDGANVLTFGAGSRLTVL.